This T cell receptor (beta chain) was profiled in a study of blood T cells in healthy people across ages. Remarks on this clonotype: Its antigen is still unknown.

Donors gave roughly 9.1 milliliters of peripheral blood apiece. Study-wide results and caveats: Long-lived donors had more naive CD4+ cells and higher diversity than aged donors. The donors' CMV status was not determined, possibly confounding changes in expanded clonotypes. PBMCs that were unsorted prevented a conclusive naive versus antigen-experienced comparison.

Combining a sample-barcoded 5' primer with a J-beta primer mix, a second PCR ran for roughly 7 to 12 cycles. TCRdb fed the 5' RACE reads into MiXCR, producing one record per CDR3 protein. The sample records over 1.5 million distinct CDR3 sequences, around half being singletons. Sequencing was performed on blood. The clonotype originates from a woman aged 40-49 years in good health.

CDR3 sequence: CAILQAGGIEAFF. CDR3 coding DNA: TGTGCCATCCTACAGGCGGGAGGTATTGAAGCTTTCTTT. The chain combines TRBV10-3 with TRBJ1-1, with a possible D match to TRBD1 (5 bases). V was trimmed by 8 bases and J by 7 bases, leaving 17 bases between them. CDR1 and CDR2 (germline): ENHRY, SYGVKD. The CDR3 sequence is 13 residues long.